The next 10 T cell receptor beta chains were all read from a single sample in a study of CD8 T cells in Susac syndrome. With random hexamers, 0.5 to 1 ug RNA was reverse transcribed. TCRdb re-called the immunoSEQ multiplex PCR reads with MiXCR, one entry per CDR3 protein. The sample shows a few hundred thousand distinct CDR3 sequences, roughly nine tenths of them seen only once. Sequenced input: CD8+ T cells from PBMCs. The receptor source for this set is a human donor with multiple sclerosis.

V usage is TRBV19 and J usage is TRBJ2-2; TRBD2 might be the D (5 bases). The CDR3 is 16 residues long. The V end was cut by 0 bases, the J end by 1 base, with 9 bases between. Germline lookup yields CDR1 LNHDA and CDR2 SQIVND (reference sequence). The CDR3 DNA reads as TGTGCCAGTAGTATAGATCATGGAGGGAACACCGGGGAGCTGTTTTTT. Encoded protein: CASSIDHGGNTGELFF. The variable domain in full, with the rest retrieved from reference TRBV19 and TRBJ2-2, is DGGITQSPKYLFRKEGQNVTLSCEQNLNHDAMYWYRQDPGQGLRLIYYSQIVNDFQKGDIAEGYSVSREKKESFPLTVTSAQKNPTAFYLCASSIDHGGNTGELFFGEGSRLTVL.

The chain has TRBV7-2 and TRBJ1-3; D call uncertain. Germline V CDR1 and CDR2: SGHTA, FQGNSA. The CDR3 sequence is 12 residues long. Trimming left V 1 base short and J 4 bases short, with 2 bases between. CDR3 loop: CASSLVGNTIYF. CDR3 DNA: TGTGCCAGCAGCTTAGTCGGAAACACCATATATTTT. The full variable domain, its missing parts supplied by reference TRBV7-2 and TRBJ1-3, is GAGVSQSPSNKVTEKGKDVELRCDPISGHTALYWYRQSLGQGLEFLIYFQGNSAPDKSGLPSDRFSAERTGGSVSTLTIQRTQQEDSAVYLCASSLVGNTIYFGEGSWLTVV.

The V gene is TRBV12-5, the J gene TRBJ2-1; D is uncertain. Germline-derived CDR1 and CDR2 are LGHNT and FRNRAP. V lost 3 bases and J lost 5, with 8 bases in between. This CDR3 has 13 residues. In nucleotides, the CDR3 is TGTGCTAGTGGTTTTTACCCGCACAATGAGCAGTTCTTC. Translation gives CASGFYPHNEQFF.

This clonotype has only a few counts. The chain has TRBV12-3 or TRBV12-4 and TRBJ2-3; D gene ambiguous. Deletions cut 4 bases from V and 0 bases from J, with 5 bases between. The CDR3 has 13 amino acids. The CDR3 region has the DNA TGTGCCAGCAGTTCTACTAGCACAGATACGCAGTATTTT. It is translated as CASSSTSTDTQYF.

The chain combines TRBV19 with TRBJ2-1; 8 nucleotides agree with TRBD1. This CDR3 region has 17 residues. Germline-derived CDR1 and CDR2 are LNHDA and SQIVND (reference sequence). V was pared by 5 bases and J by 2 bases, with 11 bases of the junction left unmatched. The CDR3 loop reads CASSGTLTGDAYNEQFF. The CDR3 DNA sequence: TGTGCCAGTAGTGGAACACTGACAGGGGACGCCTACAATGAGCAGTTCTTC.

The chain recombines TRBV30 with TRBJ2-1, with no clear D. Germline V CDR1 and CDR2: GTSNPN, SVGIG (reference sequence). The CDR3 runs to 15 residues. Trimming took off 5 bases at V and 2 bases at J, with 16 bases between the two ends. CDR3 loop: CAWEALRTTYNEQFF. CDR3 sequence (DNA): TGTGCCTGGGAAGCCCTCCGGACCACCTACAATGAGCAGTTCTTC.

The chain combines TRBV29-1 with TRBJ1-1; a possible D gene is TRBD1 (5 bases). V dropped 0 bases and J dropped 4 bases, with 21 bases sitting between them. The length of the CDR3 is 17 residues. The germline gives CDR1 SQVTM, CDR2 ANQGSEA. CDR3 DNA: TGCAGCGTTGAAGATCTGGGGCTGATACAAGGAGGCACTGAAGCTTTCTTT. Protein: CSVEDLGLIQGGTEAFF.

The chain carries TRBV7-9 and TRBJ1-2, with 8 nucleotides matching TRBD1. Germline CDR1 is SEHNR and CDR2 is FQNEAQ (reference sequence). The CDR3 contains 14 residues. The V segment lost 0 bases and the J segment 6 bases; nucleotides outside the gene matches: 3. This CDR3 is CASSLAGQVDGYTF. Written as DNA, the CDR3 is TGTGCCAGCAGCTTAGCGGGACAGGTTGATGGCTACACCTTC.

This chain connects TRBV20-1 to TRBJ1-1; D unclear. This CDR3 has 16 residues. Trimming shortened V by 6 bases and J by 4 bases, and 24 bases separated the two germline ends. CDR1 is DFQATT, CDR2 SNEGSKA, per germline (reference sequence). CDR3 loop: CSARTGDIVVGTEAFF. The CDR3 nucleotides are TGCAGTGCCCGGACTGGGGATATCGTAGTAGGCACTGAAGCTTTCTTT.

This clonotype came up once. This chain connects TRBV5-1 to TRBJ2-7; 8 bases align to TRBD2. The J segment lost 6 bases and the V segment lost 4 bases, leaving 21 bases of the junction unmatched. Germline V lookup: CDR1 SGHRS, CDR2 YFSETQ. This CDR3 has 18 residues. The CDR3 loop reads CASSPFWRATGSGSEQYF. The CDR3 DNA is TGCGCCAGCAGCCCCTTTTGGAGAGCGACTGGAAGCGGGAGCGAGCAGTACTTC. Variable domain in full (rest from reference TRBV5-1 and TRBJ2-7): KAGVTQTPRYLIKTRGQQVTLSCSPISGHRSVSWYQQTPGQGLQFLFEYFSETQRNKGNFPGRFSGRQFSNSRSEMNVSTLELGDSALYLCASSPFWRATGSGSEQYFGPGTRLTVT.